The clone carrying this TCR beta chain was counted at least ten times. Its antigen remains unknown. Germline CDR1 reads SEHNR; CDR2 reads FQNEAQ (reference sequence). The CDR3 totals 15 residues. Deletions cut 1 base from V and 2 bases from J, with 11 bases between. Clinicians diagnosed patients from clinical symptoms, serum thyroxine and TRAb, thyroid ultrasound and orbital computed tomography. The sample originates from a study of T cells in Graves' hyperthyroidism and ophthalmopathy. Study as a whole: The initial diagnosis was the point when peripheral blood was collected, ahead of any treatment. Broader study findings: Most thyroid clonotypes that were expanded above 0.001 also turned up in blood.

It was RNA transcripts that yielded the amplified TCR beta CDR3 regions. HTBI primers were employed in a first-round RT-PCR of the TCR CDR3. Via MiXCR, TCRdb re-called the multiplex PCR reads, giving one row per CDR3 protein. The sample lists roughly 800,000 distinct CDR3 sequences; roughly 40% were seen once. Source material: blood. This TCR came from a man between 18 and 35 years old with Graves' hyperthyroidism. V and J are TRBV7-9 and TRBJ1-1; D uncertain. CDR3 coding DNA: TGTGCCAGCAGCTTAGAAAGGCGTGGCAACACTGAAGCTTTCTTT. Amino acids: CASSLERRGNTEAFF.